Below, 2 T cell receptor beta chains from the same sample are listed, as sequenced in a study of T cells after yellow fever vaccination (dated by TCRdb to between 2018 and 2021). The method behind the library was 5' RACE. The sequencing machine was an Illumina HiSeq 2500. Through fastp at Q25 and MiXCR, TCRdb rebuilt clones from the public reads, retaining in-frame beta chains. Identical CDR3 protein sequences are pooled into one entry, listed with their most common genes and DNA. In all, the sample holds roughly 310,000 distinct CDR3 sequences, and 8.7% of those were seen once. The leading ten clones occupy about 20% of the sample. This specimen's treatment or condition label, per the study, means: live attenuated yellow fever vaccine strain. The specimen comprised PBMCs, sampled on the day of the first yellow fever vaccination. The receptors here all came from a man aged 18 to 29 who received the YFV17D yellow fever vaccine.

This clonotype has more than one count but fewer than ten. The V gene is TRBV6-2 or TRBV6-3, the J gene TRBJ2-7; TRBD1 matches 7 bases. With 0 bases clipped from V and 0 bases from J, the junction kept 11 bases outside the gene matches. Germline assignment: CDR1 MNHEY and CDR2 SVGEGT. The CDR3 loop spans 18 amino acids. The CDR3 coding sequence is TGTGCCAGCAGTTACTCGGTATCCGGGACAGAGGCCTCCTACGAGCAGTACTTC. Translating it yields CASSYSVSGTEASYEQYF.

This clonotype showed up just a few times. The J gene is TRBJ2-3, the V gene TRBV7-9; either TRBD1 or TRBD2 may fit D (5 bases each). This CDR3 is 16 amino acids long. V dropped 4 bases and J dropped 7 bases, with 21 bases sitting between them. Germline lookup yields CDR1 SEHNR and CDR2 FQNEAQ (reference sequence). CDR3 nucleotide sequence: TGTGCCAGCAGCTCCAGGGAGCTAGTCCCCCAAAATACGCAGTATTTT. It translates to CASSSRELVPQNTQYF.